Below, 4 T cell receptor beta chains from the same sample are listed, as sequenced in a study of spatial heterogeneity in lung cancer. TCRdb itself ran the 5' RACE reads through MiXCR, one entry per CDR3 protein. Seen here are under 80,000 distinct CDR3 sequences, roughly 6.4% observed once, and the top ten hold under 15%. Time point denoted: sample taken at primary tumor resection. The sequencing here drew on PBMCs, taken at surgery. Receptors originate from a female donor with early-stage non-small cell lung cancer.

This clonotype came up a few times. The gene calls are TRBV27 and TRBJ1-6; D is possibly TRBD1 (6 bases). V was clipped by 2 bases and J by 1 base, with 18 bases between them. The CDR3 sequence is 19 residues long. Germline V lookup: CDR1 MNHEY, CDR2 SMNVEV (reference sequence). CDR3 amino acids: CASSLRPGTFRSYNSPLHF. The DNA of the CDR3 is TGTGCCAGCAGTTTAAGGCCAGGGACATTCCGGTCCTATAATTCACCCCTCCACTTT.

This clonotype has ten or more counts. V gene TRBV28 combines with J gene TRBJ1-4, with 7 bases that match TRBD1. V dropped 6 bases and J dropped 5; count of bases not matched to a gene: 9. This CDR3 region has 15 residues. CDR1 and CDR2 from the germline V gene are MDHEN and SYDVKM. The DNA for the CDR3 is TGTGCCAGCAGCCTCCCCTCAGGGGGAAATGAAAAACTGTTTTTT. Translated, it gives CASSLPSGGNEKLFF. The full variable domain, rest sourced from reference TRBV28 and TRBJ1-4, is DVKVTQSSRYLVKRTGEKVFLECVQDMDHENMFWYRQDPGLGLRLIYFSYDVKMKEKGDIPEGYSVSREKKERFSLILESASTNQTSMYLCASSLPSGGNEKLFFGSGTQLSVL.

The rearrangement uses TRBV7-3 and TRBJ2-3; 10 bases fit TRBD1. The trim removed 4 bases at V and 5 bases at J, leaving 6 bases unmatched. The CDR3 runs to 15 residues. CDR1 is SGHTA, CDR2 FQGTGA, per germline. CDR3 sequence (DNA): TGTGCCAGCAGCTATTGGACAGGGGGTGGAGATACGCAGTATTTT. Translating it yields CASSYWTGGGDTQYF. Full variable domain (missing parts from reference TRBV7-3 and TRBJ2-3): GAGVSQTPSNKVTEKGKYVELRCDPISGHTALYWYRQSLGQGPEFLIYFQGTGAADDSGLPNDRFFAVRPEGSVSTLKIQRTERGDSAVYLCASSYWTGGGDTQYFGPGTRLTVL.

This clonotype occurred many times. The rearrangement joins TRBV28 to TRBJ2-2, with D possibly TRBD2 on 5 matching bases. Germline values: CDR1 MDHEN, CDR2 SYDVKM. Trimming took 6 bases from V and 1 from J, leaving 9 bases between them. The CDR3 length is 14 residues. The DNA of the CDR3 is TGTGCCAGCAGACCTAGCCGGAACACCGGGGAGCTGTTTTTT. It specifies CASRPSRNTGELFF.